This TCR beta chain appears in the sequencing data of a study of cytomegalovirus exposure and HLA in healthy donors. Germline V gene lookup returns CDR1 SGDLS and CDR2 YYNGEE. J lost 8 bases, V lost 3 bases, and 6 bases had no gene match. This CDR3 is 14 amino acids long. PCR amplification relied on 60 Vbeta primers (plus 13 Jbeta primers). Data came from immunoSEQ multiplex PCR; TCRdb stores just in-frame clones and leaves some out. The sample yields over 120,000 clones, approximately 82% seen once. The J gene is TRBJ1-4, the V gene TRBV9; TRBD1 agrees at 8 bases. Sequencing used PBMCs. This TCR was recovered from a woman aged 55 to 70 in good health and CMV-seropositive. The CDR3 spells CASSADRGNEKLFF. In DNA form, the CDR3 reads TGTGCCAGCAGCGCCGACAGGGGTAACGAAAAACTGTTTTTT.